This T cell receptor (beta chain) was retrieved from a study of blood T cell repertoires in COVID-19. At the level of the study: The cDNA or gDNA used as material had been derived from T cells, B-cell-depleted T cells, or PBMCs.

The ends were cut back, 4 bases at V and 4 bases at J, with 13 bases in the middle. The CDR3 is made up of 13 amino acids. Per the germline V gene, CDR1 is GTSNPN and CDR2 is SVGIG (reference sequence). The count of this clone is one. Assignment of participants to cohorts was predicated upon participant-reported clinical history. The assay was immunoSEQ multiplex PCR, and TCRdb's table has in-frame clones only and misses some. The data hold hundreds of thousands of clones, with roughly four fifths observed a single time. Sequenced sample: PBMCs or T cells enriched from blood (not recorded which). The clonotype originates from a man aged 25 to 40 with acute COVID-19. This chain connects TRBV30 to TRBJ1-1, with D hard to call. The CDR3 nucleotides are TGTGCCTGGACGCAGCGTTTTGGCACTGAAGCTTTCTTT. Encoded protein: CAWTQRFGTEAFF.